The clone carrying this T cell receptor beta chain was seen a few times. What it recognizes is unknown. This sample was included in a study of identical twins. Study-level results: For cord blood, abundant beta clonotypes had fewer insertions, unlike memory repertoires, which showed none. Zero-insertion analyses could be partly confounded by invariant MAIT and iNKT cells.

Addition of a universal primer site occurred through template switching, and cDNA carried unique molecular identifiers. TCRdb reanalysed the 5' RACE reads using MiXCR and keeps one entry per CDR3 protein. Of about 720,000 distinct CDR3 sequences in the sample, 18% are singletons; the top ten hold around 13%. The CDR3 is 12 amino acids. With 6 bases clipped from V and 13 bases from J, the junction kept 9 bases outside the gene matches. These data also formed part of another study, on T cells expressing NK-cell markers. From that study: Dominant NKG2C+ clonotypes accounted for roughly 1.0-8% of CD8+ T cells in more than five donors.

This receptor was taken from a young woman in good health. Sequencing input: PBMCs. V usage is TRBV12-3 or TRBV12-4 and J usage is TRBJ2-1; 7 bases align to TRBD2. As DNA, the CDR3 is TGTGCCAGCAGCCTGGCTCTAGCGGTCCAGTTCTTC. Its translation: CASSLALAVQFF.